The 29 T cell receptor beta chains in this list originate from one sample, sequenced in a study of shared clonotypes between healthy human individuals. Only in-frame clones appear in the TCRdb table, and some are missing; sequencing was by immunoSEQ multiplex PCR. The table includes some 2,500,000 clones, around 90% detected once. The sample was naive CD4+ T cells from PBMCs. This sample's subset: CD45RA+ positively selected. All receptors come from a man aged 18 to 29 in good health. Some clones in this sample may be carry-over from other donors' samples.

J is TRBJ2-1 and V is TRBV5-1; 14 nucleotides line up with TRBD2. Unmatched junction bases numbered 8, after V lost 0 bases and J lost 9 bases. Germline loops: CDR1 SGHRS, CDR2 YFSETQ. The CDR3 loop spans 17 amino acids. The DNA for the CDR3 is TGCGCCAGCAGCTTGGCTACAGGGACTAGCGGGAGCGGTGAGCAGTTCTTC. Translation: CASSLATGTSGSGEQFF.

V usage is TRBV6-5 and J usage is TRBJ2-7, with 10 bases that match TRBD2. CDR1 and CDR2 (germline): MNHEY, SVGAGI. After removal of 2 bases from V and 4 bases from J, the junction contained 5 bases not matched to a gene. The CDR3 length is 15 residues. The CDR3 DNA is TGTGCCAGCAGTTACCGGTCTAGCGGGAGATACGAGCAGTACTTC. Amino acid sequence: CASSYRSSGRYEQYF.

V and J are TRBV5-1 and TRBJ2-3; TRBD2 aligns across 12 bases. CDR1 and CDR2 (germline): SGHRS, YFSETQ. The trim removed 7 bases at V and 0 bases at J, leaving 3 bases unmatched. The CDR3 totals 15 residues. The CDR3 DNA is TGCGCCAGCCGGACTAGCGGGGCTAGCACAGATACGCAGTATTTT. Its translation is CASRTSGASTDTQYF.

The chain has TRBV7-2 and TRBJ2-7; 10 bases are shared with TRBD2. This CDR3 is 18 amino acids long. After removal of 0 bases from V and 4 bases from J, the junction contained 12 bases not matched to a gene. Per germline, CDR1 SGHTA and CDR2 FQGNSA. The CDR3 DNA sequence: TGTGCCAGCAGCTTAGCTCTAGGTGCTAGGACTAGCGGATACGAGCAGTACTTC. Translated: CASSLALGARTSGYEQYF.

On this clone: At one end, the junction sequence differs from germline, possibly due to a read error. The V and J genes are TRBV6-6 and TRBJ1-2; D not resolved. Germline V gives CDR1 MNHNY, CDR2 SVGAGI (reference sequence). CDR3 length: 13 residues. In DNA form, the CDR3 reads TGTGCCAGCAGTTACTCGAGTTCTTCTTATGCAGCCTTC. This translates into CASSYSSSSYAAF.

As DNA, the CDR3 is TGTGCCAGCTCACGGGGACTAGCGGGAGGCGAGCAGTACTTC. Protein: CASSRGLAGGEQYF. This chain connects TRBV18 to TRBJ2-7, with 15 positions matching TRBD2. There are 14 residues in the CDR3. Germline CDR1 and CDR2: KGHSH and LQKENI. Trimming cost V 4 bases and J 6 bases; bases outside gene matches: 1.

CDR3 nucleotides: TGTGCAAGTCGCGGGACCCTTCGGGAGACCCAGTACTTC. It codes for CASRGTLRETQYF. The chain couples TRBV7-9 to TRBJ2-5, with TRBD2 as a possible D gene (6 bases). The CDR3 loop spans 13 amino acids. Germline CDR1 and CDR2: SEHNR and FQNEAQ (reference sequence).

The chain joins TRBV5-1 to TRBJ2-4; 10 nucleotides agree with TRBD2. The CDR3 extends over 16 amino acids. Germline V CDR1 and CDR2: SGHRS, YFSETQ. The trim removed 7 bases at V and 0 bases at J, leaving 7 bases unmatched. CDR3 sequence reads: CASSRTSGIAKNIQYF. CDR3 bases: TGCGCCAGCTCTAGGACTAGCGGCATAGCCAAAAACATTCAGTACTTC.

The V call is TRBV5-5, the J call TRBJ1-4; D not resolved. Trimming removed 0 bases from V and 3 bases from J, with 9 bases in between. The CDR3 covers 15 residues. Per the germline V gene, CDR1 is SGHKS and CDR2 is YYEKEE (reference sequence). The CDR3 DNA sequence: TGTGCCAGCAGCTTGGCGGGCCCGCCTAATGAAAAACTGTTTTTT. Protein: CASSLAGPPNEKLFF.

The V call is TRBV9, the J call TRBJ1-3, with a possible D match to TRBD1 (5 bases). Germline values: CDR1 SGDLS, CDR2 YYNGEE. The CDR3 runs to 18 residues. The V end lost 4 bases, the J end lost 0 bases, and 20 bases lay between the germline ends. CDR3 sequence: CASSPTGTLLASGNTIYF. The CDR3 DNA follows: TGTGCCAGCAGCCCGACCGGGACCCTTCTAGCCTCTGGAAACACCATATATTTT.

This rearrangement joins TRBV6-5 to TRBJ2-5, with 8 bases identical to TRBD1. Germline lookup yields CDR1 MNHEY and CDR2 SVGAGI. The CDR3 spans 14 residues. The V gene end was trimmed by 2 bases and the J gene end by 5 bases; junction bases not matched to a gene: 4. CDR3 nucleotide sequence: TGTGCCAGCAGTTACAGGACAGGGAGGGAGACCCAGTACTTC. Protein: CASSYRTGRETQYF.

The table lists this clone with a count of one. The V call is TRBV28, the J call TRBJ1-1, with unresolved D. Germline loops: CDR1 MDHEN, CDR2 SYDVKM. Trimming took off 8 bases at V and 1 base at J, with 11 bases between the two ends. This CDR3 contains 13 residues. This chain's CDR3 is CASRDRPNTEAFF. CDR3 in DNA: TGTGCCAGCCGTGACCGACCGAACACTGAAGCTTTCTTT.

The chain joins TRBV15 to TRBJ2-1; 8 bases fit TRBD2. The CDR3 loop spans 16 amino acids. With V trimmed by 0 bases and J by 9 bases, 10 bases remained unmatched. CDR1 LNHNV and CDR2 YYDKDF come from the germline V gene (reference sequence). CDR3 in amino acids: CATSREFGGRLSEQFF. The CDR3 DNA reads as TGTGCCACCAGCAGAGAGTTTGGCGGGAGGCTATCTGAGCAGTTCTTC.

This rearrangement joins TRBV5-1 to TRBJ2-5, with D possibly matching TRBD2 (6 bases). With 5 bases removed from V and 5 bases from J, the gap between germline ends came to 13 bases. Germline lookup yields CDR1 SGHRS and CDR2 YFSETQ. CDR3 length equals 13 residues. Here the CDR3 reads CASRAGSGETQYF. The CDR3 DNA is TGCGCCAGCAGAGCGGGTAGTGGGGAGACCCAGTACTTC.

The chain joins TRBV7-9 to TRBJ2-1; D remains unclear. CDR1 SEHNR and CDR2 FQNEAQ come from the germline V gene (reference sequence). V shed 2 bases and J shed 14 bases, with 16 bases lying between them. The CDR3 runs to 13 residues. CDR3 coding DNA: TGTGCCAGCAGCTTATCGGAGAAATCTGGAGAGTTCTTC. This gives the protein CASSLSEKSGEFF.

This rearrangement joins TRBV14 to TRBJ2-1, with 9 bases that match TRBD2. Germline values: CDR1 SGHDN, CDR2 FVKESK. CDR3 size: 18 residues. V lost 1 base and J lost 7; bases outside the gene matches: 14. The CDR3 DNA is TGTGCCAGCAGCCAAGGTGGCACTAGCGGGTGGCAAAATAATGAGCAGTTCTTC. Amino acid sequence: CASSQGGTSGWQNNEQFF.

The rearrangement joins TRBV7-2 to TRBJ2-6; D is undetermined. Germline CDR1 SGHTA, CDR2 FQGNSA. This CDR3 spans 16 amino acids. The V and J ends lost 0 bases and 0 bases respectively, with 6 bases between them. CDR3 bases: TGTGCCAGCAGCTTAGCCCCCGACTCTGGGGCCAACGTCCTGACTTTC. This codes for CASSLAPDSGANVLTF.

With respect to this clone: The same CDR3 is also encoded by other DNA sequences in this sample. The CDR3 here is CASSPPSRTGELFF. CDR3 nucleotide sequence: TGTGCCAGCTCACCACCGTCCAGAACCGGGGAGCTGTTTTTT. The J gene is TRBJ2-2, the V gene TRBV18; D is unclear. CDR3 length: 14 residues. The germline V gene has CDR1 KGHSH and CDR2 LQKENI. V gave up 0 bases and J gave up 5 bases, with 7 bases separating them.

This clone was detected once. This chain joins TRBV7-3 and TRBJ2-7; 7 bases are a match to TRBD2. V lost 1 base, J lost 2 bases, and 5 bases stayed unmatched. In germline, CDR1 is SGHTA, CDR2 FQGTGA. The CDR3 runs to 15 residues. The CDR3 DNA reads TGTGCCAGCAGCTTAAATCGGGGAGGGGCCTACGAGCAGTACTTC. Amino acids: CASSLNRGGAYEQYF.

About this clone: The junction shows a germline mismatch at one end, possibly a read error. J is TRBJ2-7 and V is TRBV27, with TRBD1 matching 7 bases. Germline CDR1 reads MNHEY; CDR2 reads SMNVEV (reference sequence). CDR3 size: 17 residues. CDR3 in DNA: TGTGCCAGCAGTCTATCTCCGACAGGGTTTAGCTCCTACGAGCAGTACTTC. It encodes CASSLSPTGFSSYEQYF.

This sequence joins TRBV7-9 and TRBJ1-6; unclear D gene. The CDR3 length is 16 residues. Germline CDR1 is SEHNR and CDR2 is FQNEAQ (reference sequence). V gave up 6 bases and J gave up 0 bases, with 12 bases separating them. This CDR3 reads CASSHSASSYNSPLHF. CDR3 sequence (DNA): TGTGCCAGCAGTCACTCCGCGAGCTCCTATAATTCACCCCTCCACTTT.

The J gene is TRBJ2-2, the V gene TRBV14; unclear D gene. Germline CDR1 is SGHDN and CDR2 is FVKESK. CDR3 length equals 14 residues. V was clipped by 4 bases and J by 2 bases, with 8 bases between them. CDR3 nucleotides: TGTGCCAGCAGCCCCTTGATAAACACCGGGGAGCTGTTTTTT. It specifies CASSPLINTGELFF.

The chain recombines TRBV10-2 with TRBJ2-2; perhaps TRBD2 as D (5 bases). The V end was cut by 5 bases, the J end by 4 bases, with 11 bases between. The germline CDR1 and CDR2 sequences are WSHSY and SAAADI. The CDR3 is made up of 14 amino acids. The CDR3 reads CASSYYEGTGELFF. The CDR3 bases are TGCGCCAGCAGTTATTACGAGGGCACCGGGGAGCTGTTTTTT.

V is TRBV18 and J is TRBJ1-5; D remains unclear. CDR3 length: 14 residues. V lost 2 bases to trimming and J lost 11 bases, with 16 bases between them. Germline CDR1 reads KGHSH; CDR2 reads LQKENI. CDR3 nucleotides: TGTGCCAGCTCACCATTCGAGGCAGAGTCAGCCCAGCATTTT. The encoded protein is CASSPFEAESAQHF.

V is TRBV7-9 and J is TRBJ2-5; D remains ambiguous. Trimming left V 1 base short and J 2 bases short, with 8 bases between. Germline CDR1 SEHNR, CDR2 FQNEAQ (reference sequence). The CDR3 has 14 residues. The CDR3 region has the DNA TGTGCCAGCAGCTTAGAAACCAGGCAAGAGACCCAGTACTTC. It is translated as CASSLETRQETQYF.

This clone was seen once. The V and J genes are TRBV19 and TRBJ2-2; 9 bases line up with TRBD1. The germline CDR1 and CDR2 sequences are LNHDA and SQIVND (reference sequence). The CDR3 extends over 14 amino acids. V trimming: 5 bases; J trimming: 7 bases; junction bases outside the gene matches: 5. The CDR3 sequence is CASSVGTGFGELFF. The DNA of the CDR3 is TGTGCCAGTAGTGTCGGGACAGGGTTCGGGGAGCTGTTTTTT. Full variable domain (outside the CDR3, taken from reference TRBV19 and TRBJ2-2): DGGITQSPKYLFRKEGQNVTLSCEQNLNHDAMYWYRQDPGQGLRLIYYSQIVNDFQKGDIAEGYSVSREKKESFPLTVTSAQKNPTAFYLCASSVGTGFGELFFGEGSRLTVL.

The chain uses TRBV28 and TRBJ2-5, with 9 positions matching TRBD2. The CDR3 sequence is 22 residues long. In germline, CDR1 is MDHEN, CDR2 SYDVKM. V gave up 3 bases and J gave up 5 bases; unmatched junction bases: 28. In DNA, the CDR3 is TGTGCCAGCAGTTTCCGCTGGGGAGCCGGGACAGAGATAGCGGGAGATCAGGAGACCCAGTACTTC. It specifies CASSFRWGAGTEIAGDQETQYF.

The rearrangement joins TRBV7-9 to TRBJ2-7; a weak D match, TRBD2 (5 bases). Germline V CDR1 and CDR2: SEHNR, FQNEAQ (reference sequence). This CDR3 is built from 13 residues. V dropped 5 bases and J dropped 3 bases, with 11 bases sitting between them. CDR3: CASSTSRGYEQYF. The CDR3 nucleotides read TGTGCCAGCAGCACAAGCCGGGGCTACGAGCAGTACTTC.

The chain's CDR3 is CASSSRLRHEQFF. For the CDR3, the DNA is TGTGCCAGCAGTTCCCGCCTGAGGCATGAGCAGTTCTTC. J is TRBJ2-1 and V is TRBV27; D gene uncertain. Per the germline V gene, CDR1 is MNHEY and CDR2 is SMNVEV (reference sequence). The CDR3 consists of 13 residues. The ends were cut back, 4 bases at V and 8 bases at J, with 12 bases in the middle.